Below, 21 T cell receptor beta chains from the same sample are listed, as sequenced in a study of cytomegalovirus exposure and HLA in healthy donors. PCR was performed using 60 Vbeta and 13 Jbeta primers. Libraries were prepared by immunoSEQ multiplex PCR; TCRdb keeps only in-frame clonotypes and omits some of them. This table has around 150,000 clones, about 76% appearing once. Sequenced sample: PBMCs. These receptors originate from a female donor in good health and CMV-seronegative.

The gene calls are TRBV5-1 and TRBJ2-5, with 16 nucleotides matching TRBD2. This CDR3 is 16 amino acids long. V lost 4 bases and J lost 4; bases outside the gene matches: 4. Germline-derived CDR1 and CDR2 are SGHRS and YFSETQ. For the CDR3, the DNA is TGCGCCAGCAGCCAGGGGACTAGCGGGGGGGGAGAGACCCAGTACTTC. Its translation: CASSQGTSGGGETQYF.

Only one count was recorded for this clone. V is TRBV4-1 and J is TRBJ1-2, with D maybe TRBD1 (5 bases). This CDR3 contains 16 residues. V lost 6 bases and J lost 4, with 21 bases in between. CDR1 is MGHRA, CDR2 YSYEKL, per germline. The CDR3 here is CASSQVEVGPGYGYTF. DNA for the CDR3: TGCGCCAGCAGTCAGGTCGAGGTGGGGCCGGGCTATGGCTACACCTTC.

The V gene is TRBV6-4, the J gene TRBJ2-5; the match to TRBD2 covers 8 bases. The germline gives CDR1 MRHNA, CDR2 SNTAGT. This CDR3 is 15 amino acids long. J was trimmed by 3 bases and V by 5 bases; bases with no gene match: 8. The CDR3 protein is CASSPDGGGKETQYF. CDR3 sequence (DNA): TGTGCCAGCAGTCCCGACGGGGGGGGAAAAGAGACCCAGTACTTC.

The chain joins TRBV27 to TRBJ1-6; a weak D match, TRBD1 (5 bases). V gave up 6 bases and J gave up 7 bases, with 19 bases separating them. This CDR3 contains 16 residues. Germline CDR1 and CDR2: MNHEY and SMNVEV (reference sequence). The CDR3 spells CASRASGGGRNSPLHF. The DNA of the CDR3 is TGTGCCAGCAGGGCAAGCGGGGGAGGTAGGAATTCACCCCTCCACTTT.

V usage is TRBV2 and J usage is TRBJ1-2; weak D call: TRBD1 (6 bases). There are 14 residues in the CDR3. Germline V gene data show CDR1 as SNHLY and CDR2 as FYNNEI. V was cut by 4 bases and J by 6 bases, with 15 bases left in between. DNA for the CDR3: TGTGCCAGCAGTGGTGACAGGTTGGGGAATGGCTACACCTTC. Residues: CASSGDRLGNGYTF.

The J gene is TRBJ2-7, the V gene TRBV2; 9 bases fit TRBD1. The CDR3 has 14 amino acids. Per germline, CDR1 SNHLY and CDR2 FYNNEI. Losses at the gene ends were 5 bases for V and 2 bases for J; bases not matched to a gene: 4. CDR3 sequence (DNA): TGTGCCAGCAGTCAGGACAGGGGAACCTACGAGCAGTACTTC. This encodes CASSQDRGTYEQYF.

The V gene is TRBV5-1, the J gene TRBJ1-2; 8 bases align to TRBD1. This CDR3 contains 15 residues. Trimming at V came to 2 bases and at J to 7 bases, leaving 10 bases not matched to a gene. Germline loops: CDR1 SGHRS, CDR2 YFSETQ. CDR3 sequence (DNA): TGCGCCAGCAGCTTCGGACAGGGCGAGGGGAGTGGCTACACCTTC. Its translation: CASSFGQGEGSGYTF.

The J gene is TRBJ2-5, the V gene TRBV5-1, with 7 bases fitting TRBD2. Gene TRBJ2-7 matches the end of the DNA better, so the J call may be wrong. The CDR3 is made up of 15 amino acids. Germline loops: CDR1 SGHRS, CDR2 YFSETQ. In DNA form, the CDR3 reads TGCGCCAGCAGCCCGGCGGCCGGGGGGTCCTACGAGCAGTACTTC. It encodes CASSPAAGGSYEQYF.

This clone was counted a few times. This chain connects TRBV6-4 to TRBJ2-2; 7 bases agree with TRBD2. The CDR3 covers 14 residues. The junction had 1 base not matched to a gene; V was cut back by 6 bases and J by 0 bases. Germline-derived CDR1 and CDR2 are MRHNA and SNTAGT. The CDR3 coding sequence is TGTGCCAGCAGAAGCGGGACGAACACCGGGGAGCTGTTTTTT. This codes for CASRSGTNTGELFF.

The chain employs TRBV5-4 and TRBJ1-5; D uncertain. Germline CDR1 is SGHNT and CDR2 is YYREEE (reference sequence). The CDR3 consists of 9 residues. The chain's CDR3 is CAVKEGEHF. As DNA, the CDR3 is TGTGCTGTCAAGGAGGGTGAGCATTTT.

This sequence joins TRBV18 and TRBJ1-4, with TRBD1 matching over 9 bases. CDR1 is KGHSH, CDR2 LQKENI, per germline. The length of the CDR3 is 15 residues. V shed 4 bases, J shed 10 bases, and the junction held 10 bases outside the gene matches. The CDR3 loop reads CASSQNRDREGKLFF. The CDR3 coding sequence is TGTGCCAGCTCACAGAACCGGGACAGGGAGGGAAAACTGTTTTTT. Drawing the rest from reference TRBV18 and TRBJ1-4, the complete variable domain is NAGVMQNPRHLVRRRGQEARLRCSPMKGHSHVYWYRQLPEEGLKFMVYLQKENIIDESGMPKERFSAEFPKEGPSILRIQQVVRGDSAAYFCASSQNRDREGKLFFGSGTQLSVL.

The chain combines TRBV7-3 with TRBJ2-5, with 8 bases that match TRBD2. This CDR3 has 14 residues. Germline CDR1 reads SGHTA; CDR2 reads FQGTGA. V shed 2 bases and J 7 bases; nucleotides not matched to a gene: 6. Here the CDR3 DNA reads TGTGCCAGCAGCTTAGCGGGGGGCCCCGGGACCCAGTACTTC. The encoded protein is CASSLAGGPGTQYF.

CDR3 sequence (DNA): TGTGCCAGCAGCGTAACCCCCGGGAACAATAGCGGAGAACCCTACGAGCAGTACTTC. This codes for CASSVTPGNNSGEPYEQYF. The genes are TRBV9 and TRBJ2-7; weak D call: TRBD2 (6 bases). This CDR3 is built from 19 residues. With 1 base removed from V and 2 bases from J, the gap between germline ends came to 25 bases. Germline-derived CDR1 and CDR2 are SGDLS and YYNGEE.

This rearrangement joins TRBV5-1 to TRBJ1-3; no definite D call. The germline V gene encodes CDR1 SGHRS and CDR2 YFSETQ. CDR3 size: 16 residues. The V gene lost 0 bases and the J gene lost 2 bases, with 12 bases spanning the gap. In nucleotides, the CDR3 is TGCGCCAGCAGCTTGGGGCACCTCGGGACTGGAAACACCATATATTTT. Translation: CASSLGHLGTGNTIYF.

This rearrangement joins TRBV2 to TRBJ2-2; D gene uncertain. Trimming pared 5 bases from V and 6 bases from J, leaving 4 bases between. Germline V gives CDR1 SNHLY, CDR2 FYNNEI. CDR3 length: 11 amino acids. The CDR3 nucleotides read TGTGCCAGCAGTATAGCCGGGGAGCTGTTTTTT. It codes for CASSIAGELFF. Full variable domain (remainder filled in from reference TRBV2 and TRBJ2-2): EPEVTQTPSHQVTQMGQEVILRCVPISNHLYFYWYRQILGQKVEFLVSFYNNEISEKSEIFDDQFSVERPDGSNFTLKIRSTKLEDSAMYFCASSIAGELFFGEGSRLTVL.

The chain couples TRBV5-1 to TRBJ1-1, with D unclear. The germline gives CDR1 SGHRS, CDR2 YFSETQ. V lost 0 bases to trimming and J lost 6 bases, with 15 bases between them. CDR3 size: 15 residues. The DNA for the CDR3 is TGCGCCAGCAGCTTGGAGGGAGTAGGGATCGCTGAAGCTTTCTTT. This translates into CASSLEGVGIAEAFF.

This clone was detected a few times. This chain joins TRBV9 and TRBJ1-3, with D unclear. Germline values: CDR1 SGDLS, CDR2 YYNGEE. The V and J ends lost 2 bases and 1 base respectively, with 10 bases between them. This CDR3 contains 15 residues. The CDR3 protein is CASSVELHSGNTIYF. Here the CDR3 DNA reads TGTGCCAGCAGCGTCGAACTCCATTCTGGAAACACCATATATTTT.

This chain uses TRBV6-1 with TRBJ1-5; D gene uncertain. Germline CDR1 MNHNS, CDR2 SASEGT. This CDR3 is 14 amino acids long. The V and J ends lost 4 bases and 4 bases respectively, with 11 bases between them. The CDR3 sequence is CASSADTPNQPQHF. The CDR3 nucleotides are TGTGCCAGCAGTGCCGACACACCGAATCAGCCCCAGCATTTT.

As regards this clone: The sample carries other DNA sequences with the same CDR3. J is TRBJ2-1 and V is TRBV27; TRBD2 is a possible D gene (6 bases). This CDR3 has 14 amino acids. V lost 4 bases to trimming and J lost 0 bases, with 7 bases between them. The V gene's germline CDR1 is MNHEY and CDR2 SMNVEV (reference sequence). CDR3 bases: TGTGCCAGCAGTTGGGGGGACTCCTACAATGAGCAGTTCTTC. It yields the protein CASSWGDSYNEQFF.

The V gene is TRBV5-6, the J gene TRBJ2-7; tentatively, D is TRBD1 (5 bases). The germline V gene has CDR1 SGHDT and CDR2 YYEEEE. Trimming took 6 bases from V and 2 from J, leaving 15 bases between them. The CDR3 covers 14 residues. Here the CDR3 reads CASNLAGITYEQYF. CDR3 DNA sequence: TGTGCCAGCAACCTGGCAGGGATCACCTACGAGCAGTACTTC.

The chain carries TRBV2 and TRBJ2-2; 7 positions agree with TRBD2. The V and J ends lost 7 bases and 6 bases, in that order; junction bases with no gene match: 8. Germline loops: CDR1 SNHLY, CDR2 FYNNEI. This CDR3 contains 14 residues. The CDR3 DNA follows: TGTGCCAGCAAGAAGGAGCGGGAAGCCGGGGAGCTGTTTTTT. Translation: CASKKEREAGELFF.